A single sample is the source of the 9 T cell receptor beta chains below, sequenced in a study of human thymus T cells. Profiled with immunoSEQ multiplex PCR; TCRdb holds only in-frame clones, not every one. Among tens of thousands of clones listed, 94% were seen once. Sequencing was carried out using blood. Receptor source: a boy in the first two years of life with a congenital heart defect but otherwise immunologically healthy.

This clone appeared a single time. The J gene is TRBJ2-3, the V gene TRBV4-1, with D unclear. Trimming removed 0 bases at V and 4 bases at J, with 5 bases between. The germline gives CDR1 MGHRA, CDR2 YSYEKL. The CDR3 contains 13 residues. The CDR3 nucleotides are TGCGCCAGCAGCCAAGACCGCCCAGATACGCAGTATTTT. Protein: CASSQDRPDTQYF.

This clone was seen a single time. The rearrangement links TRBV21-1 to TRBJ1-1. TRBV21-1 counts as a pseudogene. The CDR3 spans 15 residues. The CDR3 reads CASSKVGSLNTEAFF. For the CDR3, the DNA is TGTGCCAGCAGCAAAGTGGGGAGCCTGAACACTGAAGCTTTCTTT.

The rearrangement links TRBV30 to TRBJ1-3, with D possibly TRBD1 on 6 matching bases. Trimming pared 6 bases from V and 2 bases from J, leaving 8 bases between. The CDR3 is 12 residues long. Germline V CDR1 and CDR2: GTSNPN, SVGIG (reference sequence). The CDR3: CACTGPGNTIYF. The CDR3 DNA reads TGTGCCTGCACAGGGCCTGGAAACACCATATATTTT.

V is TRBV30 and J is TRBJ1-3; no firm D call. In germline, CDR1 is GTSNPN, CDR2 SVGIG (reference sequence). Trimming took off 2 bases at V and 1 base at J, with 15 bases between the two ends. The CDR3 consists of 16 residues. The CDR3 protein is CAWSLWFGKSGNTIYF. Here the CDR3 DNA reads TGTGCCTGGAGTCTATGGTTCGGTAAATCTGGAAACACCATATATTTT.

The V and J genes are TRBV2 and TRBJ2-1; D not resolved. Trimming pared 1 base from V and 8 bases from J, leaving 3 bases between. The CDR3 contains 11 residues. The germline gives CDR1 SNHLY, CDR2 FYNNEI. CDR3 in DNA: TGTGCCAGCAGTGAAGAGGATGAGCAGTTCTTC. Translated, it gives CASSEEDEQFF.

The rearrangement links TRBV5-4 to TRBJ1-2; 8 nucleotides align to TRBD1. V dropped 0 bases and J dropped 9; count of bases not matched to a gene: 10. The V gene's germline CDR1 is SGHNT and CDR2 YYREEE (reference sequence). The CDR3 length is 15 residues. The CDR3 region is CASSLGGQGAGSYTF. DNA of the CDR3: TGTGCCAGCAGCTTGGGCGGCCAGGGGGCGGGTAGCTACACCTTC.

This clone has only a few counts. The chain joins TRBV30 to TRBJ1-1, with a possible D match to TRBD1 (6 bases). CDR1 is GTSNPN and CDR2 is SVGIG in the germline V gene (reference sequence). This CDR3 spans 12 amino acids. Trimming cost V 0 bases and J 4 bases, with 6 bases left between them. This CDR3 reads CAWSVQGTEAFF. CDR3 DNA: TGTGCCTGGAGTGTACAGGGCACTGAAGCTTTCTTT.

The V and J genes are TRBV6-1 and TRBJ1-2, with no clear D. Trimming removed 2 bases at V and 0 bases at J, with 7 bases between. Germline values: CDR1 MNHNS, CDR2 SASEGT. The CDR3 extends over 14 amino acids. CDR3 in amino acids: CASSEFYANYGYTF. Here the CDR3 DNA reads TGTGCCAGCAGTGAATTTTATGCTAACTATGGCTACACCTTC.

The rearrangement links TRBV11-2 to TRBJ1-4, with D possibly matching TRBD1 (6 bases). Germline loops: CDR1 SGHAT, CDR2 FQNNGV. V lost 1 base and J lost 7, with 10 bases in between. The CDR3 is made up of 14 amino acids. CDR3 residues: CASSLGAGVEKLFF. The DNA for the CDR3 is TGTGCCAGCAGCTTAGGGGCAGGGGTTGAAAAACTGTTTTTT.